This TCR beta chain was sequenced during a study of blood T cells in healthy people across ages. The germline CDR1 and CDR2 sequences are SGHRS and YFSETQ. The ends lost 4 bases at V and 3 bases at J; junction bases unmatched: 6. This CDR3 region has 15 residues. Isolated PBMCs totaled at least 7 million in each sample. Sample-barcoded 5' priming and a J-beta primer mix drove a second PCR of about 6 to 12 cycles. TCRdb re-called the 5' RACE reads with MiXCR, one entry per CDR3 protein. The sample records about 940,000 distinct CDR3 sequences, roughly 50% being singletons. The chain couples TRBV5-1 to TRBJ2-1; the match to TRBD2 covers 8 bases. The sequenced sample was blood. The clonotype comes from a man aged 25-45 years in good health. This CDR3 is CASSVGTRFYNEQFF. CDR3 nucleotides: TGCGCCAGCAGCGTTGGGACTAGATTCTACAATGAGCAGTTCTTC.